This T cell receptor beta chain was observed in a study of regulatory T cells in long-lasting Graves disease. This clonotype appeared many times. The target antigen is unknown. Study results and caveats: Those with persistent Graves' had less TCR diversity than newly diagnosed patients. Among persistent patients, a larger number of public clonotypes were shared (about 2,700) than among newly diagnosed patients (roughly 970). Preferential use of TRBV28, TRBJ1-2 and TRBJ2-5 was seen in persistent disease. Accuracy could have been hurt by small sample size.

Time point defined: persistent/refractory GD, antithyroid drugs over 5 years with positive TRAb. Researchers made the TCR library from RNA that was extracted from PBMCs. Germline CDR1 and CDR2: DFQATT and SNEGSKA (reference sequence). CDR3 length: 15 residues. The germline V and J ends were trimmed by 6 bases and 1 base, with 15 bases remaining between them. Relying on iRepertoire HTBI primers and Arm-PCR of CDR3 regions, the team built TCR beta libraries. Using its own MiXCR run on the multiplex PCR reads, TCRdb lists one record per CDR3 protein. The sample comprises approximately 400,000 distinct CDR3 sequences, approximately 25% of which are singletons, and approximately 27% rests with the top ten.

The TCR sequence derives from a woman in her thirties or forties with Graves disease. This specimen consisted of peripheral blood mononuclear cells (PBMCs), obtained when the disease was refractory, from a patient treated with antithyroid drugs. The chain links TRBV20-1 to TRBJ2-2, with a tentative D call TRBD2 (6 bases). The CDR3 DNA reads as TGCAGTGCCCCGGCGACGGGGGAGAACACCGGGGAGCTGTTTTTT. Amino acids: CSAPATGENTGELFF.